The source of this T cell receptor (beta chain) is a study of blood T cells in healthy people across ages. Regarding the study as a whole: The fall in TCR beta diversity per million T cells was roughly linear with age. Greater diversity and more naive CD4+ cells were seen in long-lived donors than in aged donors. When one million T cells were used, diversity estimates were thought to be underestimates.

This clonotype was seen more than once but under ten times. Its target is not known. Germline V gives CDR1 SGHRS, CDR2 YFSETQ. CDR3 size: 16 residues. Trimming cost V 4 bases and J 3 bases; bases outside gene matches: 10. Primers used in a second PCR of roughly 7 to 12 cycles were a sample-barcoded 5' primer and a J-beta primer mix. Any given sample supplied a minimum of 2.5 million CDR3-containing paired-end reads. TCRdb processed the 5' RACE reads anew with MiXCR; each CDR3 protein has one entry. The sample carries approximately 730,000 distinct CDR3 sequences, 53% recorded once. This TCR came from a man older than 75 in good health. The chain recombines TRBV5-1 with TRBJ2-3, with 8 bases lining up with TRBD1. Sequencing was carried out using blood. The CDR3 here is CASSKMDRESTDTQYF. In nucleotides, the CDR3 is TGCGCCAGCAGCAAAATGGACAGGGAGAGTACAGATACGCAGTATTTT.